What follows describes a single T cell receptor beta chain. The source of the sample is a study of blood T cell repertoires in COVID-19. Study details: Samples representing acute and convalescent COVID-19 were sourced from the United States, Italy and Spain. The analysed material was cDNA or gDNA that came from T cells, B-cell-depleted T cells, or PBMCs.

As processed by the authors: Reference gene primers were amplified, and this amplification served to estimate nucleated cell counts. Repertoires were generated with immunoSEQ multiplex PCR, while TCRdb's copy carries only in-frame clones and drops some. The D gene and trimming were derived from the DNA, and the V and J assignments and clone size from that table. The sample records approximately 240,000 clones, around 82% being singletons. Germline V gene lookup returns CDR1 SGHDT and CDR2 YYEEEE. The CDR3 runs 17 residues. The V and J ends lost 3 bases and 4 bases, in that order; junction bases with no gene match: 12.

The gene calls are TRBV5-6 and TRBJ1-4; 7 bases are shared with TRBD1. This receptor was taken from an elderly woman with active or convalescent COVID-19. Material: peripheral blood. The CDR3 DNA follows: TGTGCCAGCAGCTCCTCCCTTGACAGGGCGTTTAATGAAAAACTGTTTTTT. Amino acid sequence: CASSSSLDRAFNEKLFF. Full variable domain (outside the CDR3, taken from reference TRBV5-6 and TRBJ1-4): DAGVTQSPTHLIKTRGQQVTLRCSPKSGHDTVSWYQQALGQGPQFIFQYYEEEERQRGNFPDRFSGHQFPNYSSELNVNALLLGDSALYLCASSSSLDRAFNEKLFFGSGTQLSVL.